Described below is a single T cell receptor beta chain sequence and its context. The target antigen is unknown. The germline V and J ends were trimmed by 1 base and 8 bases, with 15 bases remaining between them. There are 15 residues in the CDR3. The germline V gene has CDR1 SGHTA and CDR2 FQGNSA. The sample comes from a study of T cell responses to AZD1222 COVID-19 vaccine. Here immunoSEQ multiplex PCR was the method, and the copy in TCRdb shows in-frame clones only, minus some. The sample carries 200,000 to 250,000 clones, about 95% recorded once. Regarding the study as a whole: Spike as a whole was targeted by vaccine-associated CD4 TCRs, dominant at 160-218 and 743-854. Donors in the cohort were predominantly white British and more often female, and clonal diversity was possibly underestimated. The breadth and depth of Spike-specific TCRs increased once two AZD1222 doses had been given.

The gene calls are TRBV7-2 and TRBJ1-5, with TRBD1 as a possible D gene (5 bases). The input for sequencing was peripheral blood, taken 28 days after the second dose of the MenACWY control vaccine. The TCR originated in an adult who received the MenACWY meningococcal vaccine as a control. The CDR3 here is CASSLGGTEGKPQHF. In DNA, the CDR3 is TGTGCCAGCAGCTTAGGAGGGACTGAGGGTAAGCCCCAGCATTTT.